This TCR beta chain derives from a study of blood T cell repertoires in COVID-19. Looking at the study overall: Sources were T cells, B-cell-depleted T cells, or PBMCs; the material itself was cDNA or gDNA.

Germline V lookup: CDR1 SGHRS, CDR2 YFSETQ. The CDR3 has 14 amino acids. J was trimmed by 7 bases and V by 4 bases; bases with no gene match: 8. Per the study methods: Amplification of reference gene primers was used by the study to estimate nucleated cell counts. The data were produced by immunoSEQ multiplex PCR, yet TCRdb's version contains in-frame clones alone and is incomplete. V and J calls and clone size are given by that table; D and trimming were obtained from the DNA. This table has approximately 240,000 clones, roughly four fifths appearing once. The chain has TRBV5-1 and TRBJ2-5, with 9 bases identical to TRBD1. The clonotype originates from a man between 45 and 60 years old with acute or convalescent COVID-19. The sequencing input was peripheral blood. The CDR3 nucleotides are TGCGCCAGCAGCACAGGGACAGGGAGGGCGACCCAGTACTTC. It translates to CASSTGTGRATQYF.